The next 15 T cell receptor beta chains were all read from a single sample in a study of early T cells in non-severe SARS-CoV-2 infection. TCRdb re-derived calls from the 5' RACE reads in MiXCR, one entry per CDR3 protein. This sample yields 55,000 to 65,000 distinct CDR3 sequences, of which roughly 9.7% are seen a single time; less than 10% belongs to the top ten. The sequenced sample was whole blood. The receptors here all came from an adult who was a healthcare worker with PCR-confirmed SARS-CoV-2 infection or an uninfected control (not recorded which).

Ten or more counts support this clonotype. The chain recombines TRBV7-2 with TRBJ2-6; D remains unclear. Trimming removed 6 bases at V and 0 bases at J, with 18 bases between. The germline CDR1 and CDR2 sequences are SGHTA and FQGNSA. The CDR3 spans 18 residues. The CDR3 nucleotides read TGTGCCAGCAGACCAATCGCGGCGCCCGACTCTGGGGCCAACGTCCTGACTTTC. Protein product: CASRPIAAPDSGANVLTF.

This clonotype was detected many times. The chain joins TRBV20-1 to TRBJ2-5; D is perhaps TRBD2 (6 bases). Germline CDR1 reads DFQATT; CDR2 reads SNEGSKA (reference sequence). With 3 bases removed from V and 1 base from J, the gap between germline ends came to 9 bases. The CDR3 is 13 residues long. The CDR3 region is CSASSGFQETQYF. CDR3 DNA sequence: TGCAGTGCTAGCAGCGGGTTCCAAGAGACCCAGTACTTC.

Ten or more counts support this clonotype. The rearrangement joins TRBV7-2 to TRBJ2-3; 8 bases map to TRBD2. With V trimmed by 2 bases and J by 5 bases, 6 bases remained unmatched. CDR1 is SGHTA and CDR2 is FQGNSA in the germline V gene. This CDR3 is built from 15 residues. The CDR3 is CASSLSGSVVDTQYF. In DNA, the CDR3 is TGTGCCAGCAGCTTAAGCGGGAGTGTTGTAGATACGCAGTATTTT.

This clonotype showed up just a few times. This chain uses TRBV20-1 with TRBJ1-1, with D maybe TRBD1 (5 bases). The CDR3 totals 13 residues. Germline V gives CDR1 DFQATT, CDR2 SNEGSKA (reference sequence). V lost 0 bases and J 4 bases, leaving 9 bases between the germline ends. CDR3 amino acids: CSARDLGGTEAFF. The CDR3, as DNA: TGCAGTGCTAGAGACCTCGGGGGCACTGAAGCTTTCTTT.

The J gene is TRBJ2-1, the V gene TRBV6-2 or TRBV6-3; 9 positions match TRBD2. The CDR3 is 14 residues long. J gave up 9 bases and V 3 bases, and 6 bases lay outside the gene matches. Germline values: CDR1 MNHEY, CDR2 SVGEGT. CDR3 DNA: TGTGCCAGCAGTTATCGAGGCGGGAGGGGTGAGCAGTTCTTC. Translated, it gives CASSYRGGRGEQFF.

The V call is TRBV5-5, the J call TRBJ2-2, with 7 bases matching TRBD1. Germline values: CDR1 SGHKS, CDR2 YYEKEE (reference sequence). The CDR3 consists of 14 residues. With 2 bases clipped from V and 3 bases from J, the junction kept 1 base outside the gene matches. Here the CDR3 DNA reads TGTGCCAGCAGCTTCACAGGGGACACCGGGGAGCTGTTTTTT. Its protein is CASSFTGDTGELFF.

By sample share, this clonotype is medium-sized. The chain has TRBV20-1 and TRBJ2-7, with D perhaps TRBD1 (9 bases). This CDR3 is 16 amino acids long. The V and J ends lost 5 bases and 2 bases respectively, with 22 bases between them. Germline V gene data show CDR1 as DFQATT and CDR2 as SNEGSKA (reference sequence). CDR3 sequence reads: CSAGTRTRTGAYEQYF. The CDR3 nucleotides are TGCAGTGCTGGGACTAGGACGAGGACAGGGGCCTACGAGCAGTACTTC.

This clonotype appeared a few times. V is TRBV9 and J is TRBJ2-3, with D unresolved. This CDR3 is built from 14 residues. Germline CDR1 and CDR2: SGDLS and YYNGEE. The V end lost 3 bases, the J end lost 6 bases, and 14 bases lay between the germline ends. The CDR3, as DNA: TGTGCCAGCAGCGCACTGACCCATTCGGATACGCAGTATTTT. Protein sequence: CASSALTHSDTQYF.

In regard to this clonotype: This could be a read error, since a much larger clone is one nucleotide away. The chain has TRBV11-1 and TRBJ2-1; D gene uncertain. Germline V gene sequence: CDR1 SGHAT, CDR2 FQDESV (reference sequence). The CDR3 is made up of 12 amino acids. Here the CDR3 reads CANSQTYNEQFF. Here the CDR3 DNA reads TGTGCCAACAGCCAGACCTACAATGAGCAGTTCTTC.

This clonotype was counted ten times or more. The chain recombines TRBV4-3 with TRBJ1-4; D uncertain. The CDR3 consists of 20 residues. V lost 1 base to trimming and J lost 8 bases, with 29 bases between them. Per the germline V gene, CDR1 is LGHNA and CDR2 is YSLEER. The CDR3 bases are TGCGCCAGCAGCCAAGGAATAGGTACCCGCGTTGGAGGGTGGGGAGAAAAACTGTTTTTT. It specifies CASSQGIGTRVGGWGEKLFF.

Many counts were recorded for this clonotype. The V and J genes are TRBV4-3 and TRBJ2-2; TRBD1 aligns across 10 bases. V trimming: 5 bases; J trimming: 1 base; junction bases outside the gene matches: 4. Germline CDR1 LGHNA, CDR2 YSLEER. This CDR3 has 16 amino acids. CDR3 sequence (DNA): TGCGCCAGCAGCTCTGACAGGGGGCAGAACACCGGGGAGCTGTTTTTT. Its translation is CASSSDRGQNTGELFF.

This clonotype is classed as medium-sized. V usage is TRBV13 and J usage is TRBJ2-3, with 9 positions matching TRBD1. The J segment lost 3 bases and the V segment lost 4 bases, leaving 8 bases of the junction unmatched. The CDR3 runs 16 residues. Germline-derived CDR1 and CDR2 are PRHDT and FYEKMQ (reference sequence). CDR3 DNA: TGTGCCAGCAGCTCCGATACAGGGGGCAAAACAGATACGCAGTATTTT. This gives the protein CASSSDTGGKTDTQYF.

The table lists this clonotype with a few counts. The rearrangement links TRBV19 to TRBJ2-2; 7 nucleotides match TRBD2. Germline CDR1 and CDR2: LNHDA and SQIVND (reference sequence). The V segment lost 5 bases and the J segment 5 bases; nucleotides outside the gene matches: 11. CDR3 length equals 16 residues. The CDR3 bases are TGTGCCAGTAGTCCGCTTGGAGCGGGAAGGACCGGGGAGCTGTTTTTT. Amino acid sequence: CASSPLGAGRTGELFF.

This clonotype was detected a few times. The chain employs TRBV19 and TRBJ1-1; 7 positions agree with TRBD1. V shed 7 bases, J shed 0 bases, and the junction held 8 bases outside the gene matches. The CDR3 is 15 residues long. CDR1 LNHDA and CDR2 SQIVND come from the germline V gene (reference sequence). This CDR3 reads CASTIVTGMNTEAFF. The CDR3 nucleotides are TGTGCCAGTACCATAGTGACAGGGATGAACACTGAAGCTTTCTTT.

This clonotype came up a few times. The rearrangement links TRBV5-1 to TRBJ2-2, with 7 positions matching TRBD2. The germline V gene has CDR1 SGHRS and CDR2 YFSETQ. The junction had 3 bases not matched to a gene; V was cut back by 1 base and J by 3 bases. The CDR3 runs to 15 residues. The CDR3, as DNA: TGCGCCAGCAGCTTGTCAGCGGGGTACACCGGGGAGCTGTTTTTT. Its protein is CASSLSAGYTGELFF.